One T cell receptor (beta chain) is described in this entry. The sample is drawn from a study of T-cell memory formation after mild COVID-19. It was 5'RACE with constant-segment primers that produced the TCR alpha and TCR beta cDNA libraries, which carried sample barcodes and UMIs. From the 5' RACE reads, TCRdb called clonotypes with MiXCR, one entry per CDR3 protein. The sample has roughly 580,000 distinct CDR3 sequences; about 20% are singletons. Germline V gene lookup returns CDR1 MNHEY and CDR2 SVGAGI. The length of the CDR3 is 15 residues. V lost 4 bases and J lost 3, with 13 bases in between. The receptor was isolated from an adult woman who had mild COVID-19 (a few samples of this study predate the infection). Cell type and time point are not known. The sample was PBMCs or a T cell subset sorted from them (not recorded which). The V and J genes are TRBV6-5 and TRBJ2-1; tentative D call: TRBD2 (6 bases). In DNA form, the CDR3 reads TGTGCCAGCAGTTCAGCAGGGACTGGCTACAATGAGCAGTTCTTC. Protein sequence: CASSSAGTGYNEQFF.